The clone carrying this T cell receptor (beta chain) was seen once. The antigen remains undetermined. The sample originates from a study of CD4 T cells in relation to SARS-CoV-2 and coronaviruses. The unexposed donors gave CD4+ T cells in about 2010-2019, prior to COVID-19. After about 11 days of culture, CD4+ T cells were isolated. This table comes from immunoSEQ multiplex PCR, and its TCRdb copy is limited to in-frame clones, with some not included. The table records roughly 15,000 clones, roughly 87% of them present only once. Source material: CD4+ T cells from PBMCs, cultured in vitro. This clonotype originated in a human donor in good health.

The CDR3 nucleotides read TGTGCCAGCAGCTCGAGGGGGGCAGGAGGCCTGGAGCAGTACTTC. It translates to CASSSRGAGGLEQYF. V and J are TRBV5-6 and TRBJ2-7; tentatively, D is TRBD1 or TRBD2 (6 bases each). The CDR3 is 15 residues long. Germline assignment: CDR1 SGHDT and CDR2 YYEEEE. V was shortened by 3 bases and J by 7 bases, with 20 bases between the two germline ends.